The 20 T cell receptor beta chains given below trace back to one sample, sequenced in a study of blood T cells in healthy people across ages. Then a second PCR, running about 6 to 12 cycles, was carried out with a sample-barcoded 5' primer and a J-beta primer mix. Each CDR3 protein gets one entry after TCRdb re-called the 5' RACE reads with MiXCR. The sample records about 680,000 distinct CDR3 sequences, around 48% being singletons. The sequencing input was blood. These receptors were taken from a woman in her sixties in good health.

This clonotype showed up just a few times. The chain has TRBV7-3 and TRBJ2-5; tentative D call: TRBD2 (6 bases). CDR3 length: 14 residues. Between the trimmed V and J ends, which lost 5 bases and 5 bases, there was a span of 15 bases. CDR1 and CDR2 from the germline V gene are SGHTA and FQGTGA. The CDR3 coding sequence is TGTGCCAGCAGCCCAAACGGGGGTCAGGAGACCCAGTACTTC. This gives the protein CASSPNGGQETQYF.

This chain links TRBV20-1 with TRBJ1-6, with D hard to call. This CDR3 spans 13 amino acids. Trimming removed 2 bases from V and 8 bases from J, with 10 bases in between. Germline V gene data show CDR1 as DFQATT and CDR2 as SNEGSKA (reference sequence). CDR3 DNA sequence: TGCAGTGCTAGAACCCGACAACATTCACCCCTCCACTTT. Encoded protein: CSARTRQHSPLHF.

Of note for this clonotype: It may be a read error: a sequence one base away is much more abundant. This chain links TRBV20-1 with TRBJ2-5, with D possibly being TRBD2 (7 bases). The J call may be incorrect, as the DNA end agrees better with TRBJ2-7. The CDR3 loop spans 14 amino acids. The germline CDR1 and CDR2 sequences are DFQATT and SNEGSKA (reference sequence). The CDR3 reads CSAGGAIPTSEQYF. The CDR3 coding sequence is TGCAGTGCTGGGGGGGCCATCCCTACTTCCGAGCAGTACTTC.

There are many counts of this clonotype. This chain uses TRBV12-3 or TRBV12-4 with TRBJ2-7; D is undetermined. The CDR3 has 13 residues. V was shortened by 1 base and J by 0 bases, with 4 bases between the two germline ends. CDR3 DNA: TGTGCCAGCAGTTTAGGGTTCTCCTACGAGCAGTACTTC. It codes for CASSLGFSYEQYF.

The chain has TRBV7-9 and TRBJ2-7; TRBD1 matches at 8 bases. There are 13 residues in the CDR3. CDR1 and CDR2 from the germline V gene are SEHNR and FQNEAQ (reference sequence). J gave up 6 bases and V 8 bases, and 9 bases lay outside the gene matches. CDR3 nucleotide sequence: TGTGCCAGCGGTCCACAGGGGGTCCTCGAGCAGTACTTC. It is translated as CASGPQGVLEQYF.

Here the CDR3 DNA reads TGTGCCAGCAGCCCTAGCAGGCGCGAGCAGTACTTC. It yields the protein CASSPSRREQYF. The chain combines TRBV7-2 with TRBJ2-4; D is perhaps TRBD2 (5 bases). TRBJ2-7 matches the DNA end more closely, so the J call is doubtful. The CDR3 spans 12 residues. CDR1 SGHTA and CDR2 FQGNSA come from the germline V gene.

This clonotype appeared a few times. The chain is built from TRBV20-1 and TRBJ2-1, with 7 bases fitting TRBD2. The CDR3 runs to 16 residues. V shed 0 bases, J shed 2 bases, and the junction held 7 bases outside the gene matches. The V gene's germline CDR1 is DFQATT and CDR2 SNEGSKA (reference sequence). CDR3 coding DNA: TGCAGTGCTAGAGATTCTGCCGCGGGAGCCTACAATGAGCAGTTCTTC. Its translation: CSARDSAAGAYNEQFF.

This clonotype was observed many times. The V and J genes are TRBV4-2 and TRBJ2-5; D is possibly TRBD2 (5 bases). This CDR3 has 13 amino acids. V was pared by 1 base and J by 5 bases, with 8 bases between. Germline V gene data show CDR1 as LGHNA and CDR2 as YNFKEQ. In nucleotides, the CDR3 is TGTGCCAGCAGCCAAGCGGGGATCGAGACCCAGTACTTC. Amino acid sequence: CASSQAGIETQYF.

This clonotype has just one count. V and J are TRBV27 and TRBJ2-3, with TRBD2 identical over 14 bases. V trimming: 2 bases; J trimming: 2 bases; junction bases outside the gene matches: 12. Germline V gene sequence: CDR1 MNHEY, CDR2 SMNVEV (reference sequence). There are 20 residues in the CDR3. The DNA of the CDR3 is TGTGCCAGCAGTTTAAAAGCCTTCCGACTAGCGGGAGGGGACACAGATACGCAGTATTTT. As protein: CASSLKAFRLAGGDTDTQYF.

The rearrangement links TRBV7-2 to TRBJ1-1, with a possible D match to TRBD1 (5 bases). CDR1 SGHTA and CDR2 FQGNSA come from the germline V gene. V was clipped by 6 bases and J by 1 base, with 9 bases between them. This CDR3 region has 13 residues. The CDR3 loop reads CASSSQENTEAFF. The CDR3 nucleotides are TGTGCCAGCAGTTCACAGGAGAACACTGAAGCTTTCTTT. The full variable domain, completed using reference TRBV7-2 and TRBJ1-1, is GAGVSQSPSNKVTEKGKDVELRCDPISGHTALYWYRQSLGQGLEFLIYFQGNSAPDKSGLPSDRFSAERTGGSVSTLTIQRTQQEDSAVYLCASSSQENTEAFFGQGTRLTVV.

The chain uses TRBV7-8 and TRBJ2-5, with 8 bases aligning to TRBD2. The ends lost 7 bases at V and 4 bases at J; junction bases unmatched: 17. The CDR3 runs 17 residues. Germline V gene data show CDR1 as SGHVS and CDR2 as FQNEAQ. CDR3 loop: CASTKGRPAGVLETQYF. In nucleotides, the CDR3 is TGTGCCAGCACCAAAGGAAGACCAGCGGGAGTTTTAGAGACCCAGTACTTC. The whole variable domain, filled in from reference TRBV7-8 and TRBJ2-5, reads GAGVSQSPRYKVAKRGQDVALRCDPISGHVSLFWYQQALGQGPEFLTYFQNEAQLDKSGLPSDRFFAERPEGSVSTLKIQRTQQEDSAVYLCASTKGRPAGVLETQYFGPGTRLLVL.

The sample holds a few counts of this clonotype. The chain combines TRBV6-5 with TRBJ2-7; a possible D gene is TRBD2 (6 bases). The CDR3 is 14 residues long. Germline V lookup: CDR1 MNHEY, CDR2 SVGAGI. V shed 0 bases and J shed 3 bases, with 9 bases lying between them. The CDR3 DNA follows: TGTGCCAGCAGTTACTCGAGGGGACTCTACGAGCAGTACTTC. Translating gives CASSYSRGLYEQYF.

This clonotype was detected ten times or more. The chain carries TRBV5-1 and TRBJ2-1, with 14 bases matching TRBD2. V shed 1 base and J 4 bases; nucleotides not matched to a gene: 4. The CDR3 spans 17 residues. From germline, CDR1 is SGHRS and CDR2 YFSETQ. CDR3 DNA sequence: TGCGCCAGCAGCTTGATGGGACTAGCGGGAGATTACAATGAGCAGTTCTTC. Residues: CASSLMGLAGDYNEQFF. Based on the CDR3 plus reference TRBV5-1 and TRBJ2-1, the full variable domain is KAGVTQTPRYLIKTRGQQVTLSCSPISGHRSVSWYQQTPGQGLQFLFEYFSETQRNKGNFPGRFSGRQFSNSRSEMNVSTLELGDSALYLCASSLMGLAGDYNEQFFGPGTRLTVL.

The chain has TRBV7-8 and TRBJ2-7, with D possibly being TRBD2 (6 bases). Germline CDR1 reads SGHVS; CDR2 reads FQNEAQ. With 4 bases removed from V and 3 bases from J, the gap between germline ends came to 13 bases. The CDR3 length is 14 residues. The CDR3 is CASSYPRGGYEQYF. CDR3 sequence (DNA): TGTGCCAGCAGCTACCCGCGGGGCGGCTACGAGCAGTACTTC.

The rearrangement uses TRBV24-1 and TRBJ2-1, with D unclear. Trimming pared 4 bases from V and 3 bases from J, leaving 6 bases between. The CDR3 extends over 13 amino acids. Germline V CDR1 and CDR2: KGHDR, SFDVKD. CDR3 DNA: TGTGCCACCAGTGAACTACTCTACAATGAGCAGTTCTTC. It encodes CATSELLYNEQFF.

This clonotype appeared a few times. This chain joins TRBV24-1 and TRBJ2-1; 8 positions match TRBD2. J gave up 5 bases and V 4 bases, and 9 bases lay outside the gene matches. The V gene's germline CDR1 is KGHDR and CDR2 SFDVKD. This CDR3 region has 16 residues. CDR3 loop: CATSEHSGIVNNEQFF. CDR3 in DNA: TGTGCCACCAGTGAACATAGCGGGATAGTCAACAATGAGCAGTTCTTC.

This chain uses TRBV29-1 with TRBJ2-7, with D tentatively TRBD1 (6 bases). The CDR3 covers 14 residues. Between the trimmed V and J ends, which lost 6 bases and 1 base, there was a span of 16 bases. Germline CDR1 and CDR2: SQVTM and ANQGSEA. Here the CDR3 reads CSVEIPGVSYEQYF. The CDR3 nucleotides are TGCAGCGTAGAAATTCCAGGGGTTTCCTACGAGCAGTACTTC.

Notes on this clonotype: At one end the junction does not follow the germline gene, possibly because of a read error. The V call is TRBV20-1, the J call TRBJ2-4; maybe TRBD1 (6 bases). Germline V lookup: CDR1 DFQATT, CDR2 SNEGSKA (reference sequence). The CDR3 runs to 18 residues. As DNA, the CDR3 is TGCAGTGCCAGAGCGCAAAACGGGACAACAATAGCCAAAAACATTCAGTACTTC. Protein sequence: CSARAQNGTTIAKNIQYF.

This clonotype was detected only a few times. This CDR3 reads CASSTGIGTGAYEQYF. The CDR3 nucleotides read TGTGCCAGCAGTACCGGGATCGGGACAGGGGCCTACGAGCAGTACTTC. V and J are TRBV3-1 and TRBJ2-7; 10 bases align to TRBD1. The CDR3 totals 16 residues. The J segment lost 2 bases and the V segment lost 6 bases, leaving 10 bases of the junction unmatched. Germline CDR1 and CDR2: LGHDT and YNNKEL (reference sequence).

This chain uses TRBV6-5 with TRBJ1-5; 7 bases align to TRBD1. With V trimmed by 6 bases and J by 0 bases, 8 bases remained unmatched. The germline CDR1 and CDR2 sequences are MNHEY and SVGAGI. This CDR3 has 16 residues. The CDR3 protein is CASRPGQADSNQPQHF. The CDR3 DNA sequence: TGTGCCAGCAGACCCGGACAGGCAGATAGCAATCAGCCCCAGCATTTT.